The rows below give T cell receptor beta chains drawn from one sample of a study of identical twins. TCRdb ran MiXCR on the 5' RACE reads and lists one entry per CDR3 protein. This table holds about 700,000 distinct CDR3 sequences, roughly 6.2% found once. Sequencing was carried out using naive T cells sorted from blood. The receptors were sampled from a man younger than 30 in good health. Both conserved end residues are part of each CDR3. D genes are given only for firm matches. Expanded clones are given a class, and other clones once, few, many or no size at all.

clone size,J gene,D gene,V gene,CDR3 protein,CDR3 DNA
many,TRBJ2-5,-,TRBV20-1,CSARPFQETQYF,TGCAGTGCTAGACCCTTCCAAGAGACCCAGTACTTC
few,TRBJ2-3,-,TRBV7-2,CASSLDARATDTQYF,TGTGCCAGCAGCTTAGACGCGCGGGCCACAGATACGCAGTATTTT
few,TRBJ2-7,-,TRBV4-3,CASSQDTTGALSYEQYF,TGCGCCAGCAGCCAAGATACCACTGGCGCCTTATCCTACGAGCAGTACTTC
few,TRBJ1-2,-,TRBV7-2,CASSLDRANGGYTF,TGTGCCAGCAGCTTAGACAGGGCCAACGGCGGCTACACCTTC
-,TRBJ2-1,-,TRBV4-1,CASSQDSRAVNEQFF,TGCGCCAGCAGCCAAGATTCCCGGGCCGTCAATGAGCAGTTCTTC
many,TRBJ2-1,TRBD2,TRBV10-3,CAISTSSGTMYNEQFF,TGTGCCATCAGCACCTCTAGCGGGACCATGTACAATGAGCAGTTCTTC
-,TRBJ2-1,TRBD2,TRBV9,CASSSPGTRLEQFF,TGTGCCAGCAGCTCCCCCGGGACTAGGTTAGAGCAGTTCTTC
few,TRBJ2-3,-,TRBV6-2/TRBV6-3,CATKHSADTQYF,TGTGCCACCAAGCACTCGGCAGATACGCAGTATTTT
-,TRBJ2-3,TRBD2,TRBV2,CASSGRGRADTQYF,TGTGCCAGCAGCGGCCGCGGGAGGGCGGATACGCAGTATTTT
-,TRBJ2-3,-,TRBV20-1,CSARDPGIRTDTQYF,TGCAGTGCTAGAGATCCCGGTATTCGCACAGATACGCAGTATTTT
many,TRBJ2-3,-,TRBV29-1,CSGLGGSTDTQYF,TGCAGCGGGCTAGGGGGGAGCACAGATACGCAGTATTTT
few,TRBJ2-3,-,TRBV5-7,CASSPLENTDTQYF,TGTGCCAGCAGCCCCCTGGAAAACACAGATACGCAGTATTTT
many,TRBJ2-1,-,TRBV5-1,CASSLLLQGGNEQFF,TGCGCCAGCAGCTTGTTGTTACAGGGAGGTAATGAGCAGTTCTTC
few,TRBJ2-7,-,TRBV15,CATSHQQRIDEQYF,TGTGCCACCAGCCATCAACAGAGGATAGACGAGCAGTACTTC
few,TRBJ2-3,TRBD2,TRBV7-6,CASSTLAGGPTDTQYF,TGTGCCAGCAGTACACTAGCGGGAGGGCCGACAGATACGCAGTATTTT
many,TRBJ1-1,-,TRBV5-5,CASIPGPTEAFF,TGTGCCAGCATACCGGGTCCCACTGAAGCTTTCTTT
-,TRBJ2-7,TRBD1,TRBV7-9,CASSTTGGAYEQYF,TGTGCCAGCAGCACGACAGGGGGGGCCTACGAGCAGTACTTC
many,TRBJ2-3,-,TRBV7-9,CASSLSLSTDTQYF,TGTGCCAGCAGCTTATCCCTCAGCACAGATACGCAGTATTTT
many,TRBJ2-1,TRBD2,TRBV7-9,CASSATSGRSLAEQFF,TGTGCCAGCAGCGCTACTAGCGGGAGATCTTTGGCTGAGCAGTTCTTC
many,TRBJ2-1,TRBD2,TRBV2,CASSGTIIYNEQFF,TGTGCCAGCAGCGGGACTATCATATACAATGAGCAGTTCTTC
many,TRBJ2-3,TRBD2,TRBV5-1,CASSLSTSGSGDTQYF,TGCGCCAGCAGCTTATCGACTAGCGGGAGTGGAGATACGCAGTATTTT
many,TRBJ2-5,TRBD1,TRBV29-1,CSVRDRGQETQYF,TGCAGCGTTCGGGACAGGGGACAAGAGACCCAGTACTTC